These 27 T cell receptor beta chains were sequenced from one sample in a study of blood T cell repertoires in COVID-19 (dated by TCRdb to 2020 to 2022). Receptor libraries were prepared by the immunoSEQ multiplex PCR assay. In its TCRdb copy, this immuneACCESS table keeps in-frame sequences only and misses some clones. Where compared with another copy, unresolved V genes explain less than half of these, and the others have no known cause. In all, the sample holds approximately 260,000 clones, and 75% to 90% of those were seen once. Of the sample, roughly 3.3% falls within the top ten clones. Material: peripheral blood. The receptors stem from a woman in her 40s with acute or convalescent COVID-19.

V gene TRBV11-2 combines with J gene TRBJ1-3; D gene ambiguous. Trimming stripped 2 bases from V and 0 bases from J, with 17 bases between. From germline, CDR1 is SGHAT and CDR2 FQNNGV. The CDR3 loop spans 18 amino acids. CDR3 in DNA: TGTGCCAGCAGCTTAATGATGTCAGTGTCTTTCTCTGGAAACACCATATATTTT. This translates into CASSLMMSVSFSGNTIYF. Combining the CDR3 with reference TRBV11-2 and TRBJ1-3 gives the whole variable domain EAGVAQSPRYKIIEKRQSVAFWCNPISGHATLYWYQQILGQGPKLLIQFQNNGVVDDSQLPKDRFSAERLKGVDSTLKIQPAKLEDSAVYLCASSLMMSVSFSGNTIYFGEGSWLTVV.

This chain joins TRBV7-6 and TRBJ1-2, with 12 bases identical to TRBD1. The CDR3 runs to 16 residues. CDR1 is SGHVS, CDR2 FNYEAQ, per germline. V lost 6 bases to trimming and J lost 1 base; unmatched junction nucleotides: 6. The CDR3 region is CASRGTGGPHNYGYTF. The CDR3 region has the DNA TGTGCCAGCAGGGGGACAGGGGGCCCCCATAACTATGGCTACACCTTC. Complete variable domain (other parts from reference TRBV7-6 and TRBJ1-2): GAGVSQSPRYKVTKRGQDVALRCDPISGHVSLYWYRQALGQGPEFLTYFNYEAQQDKSGLPNDRFSAERPEGSISTLTIQRTEQRDSAMYRCASRGTGGPHNYGYTFGSGTRLTVV.

Concerning this clone: Distinct nucleotide sequences in the sample also encode this CDR3. The chain uses TRBV20-1 and TRBJ1-1, with 8 bases that match TRBD1. J lost 1 base, V lost 3 bases, and 1 base had no gene match. Per the germline V gene, CDR1 is DFQATT and CDR2 is SNEGSKA (reference sequence). The CDR3 length is 13 residues. Written as DNA, the CDR3 is TGCAGTGCTAGTGGGACAGGGAACACTGAAGCTTTCTTT. It codes for CSASGTGNTEAFF.

There are many counts of this clone. The chain has TRBV5-4 and TRBJ2-2, with 7 bases aligning to TRBD1. Looked up from germline, CDR1 is SGHNT and CDR2 is YYREEE (reference sequence). This CDR3 is built from 14 residues. V lost 1 base, J lost 5 bases, and 2 bases stayed unmatched. Here the CDR3 reads CASSLSQGTGELFF. CDR3 bases: TGTGCCAGCAGCTTGTCACAGGGGACCGGGGAGCTGTTTTTT. Full variable domain (rest looked up from reference TRBV5-4 and TRBJ2-2): ETGVTQSPTHLIKTRGQQVTLRCSSQSGHNTVSWYQQALGQGPQFIFQYYREEENGRGNFPPRFSGLQFPNYSSELNVNALELDDSALYLCASSLSQGTGELFFGEGSRLTVL.

The CDR3 region is CASSFMGGGRIEKLFF. CDR3 in DNA: TGTGCCAGCAGCTTCATGGGCGGGGGCCGCATTGAAAAACTGTTTTTT. V usage is TRBV5-4 and J usage is TRBJ1-4; tentatively, D is TRBD1 (6 bases). The CDR3 loop spans 16 amino acids. V was pared by 2 bases and J by 7 bases, with 18 bases between. In germline, CDR1 is SGHNT, CDR2 YYREEE (reference sequence).

The chain links TRBV5-8 to TRBJ2-2; 7 nucleotides agree with TRBD1. Germline V gene lookup returns CDR1 SGHTS and CDR2 YDEGEE. Trimming cost V 4 bases and J 0 bases; bases outside gene matches: 3. There are 15 residues in the CDR3. This CDR3 reads CASSTGTANTGELFF. The CDR3 nucleotides are TGTGCCAGCAGCACCGGGACAGCGAACACCGGGGAGCTGTTTTTT.

J is TRBJ2-2 and V is TRBV21-1; the table calls TRBD2, which could not be checked here. TRBV21-1 corresponds to a pseudogene. The CDR3 is 12 amino acids. This chain's CDR3 is CASSTRTGELFF. In DNA form, the CDR3 reads TGTGCCAGCAGCACCCGCACCGGGGAGCTGTTTTTT.

The V gene is TRBV3-1 (or the pseudogene TRBV3-2), the J gene TRBJ2-3; D may be TRBD2 (5 bases). CDR3 length: 15 residues. V was trimmed by 5 bases and J by 1 base, leaving 13 bases between them. Germline V gives CDR1 LGHDT, CDR2 YNNKEL (reference sequence). The CDR3, as DNA: TGTGCCAGCAGCGAGGTACTGCGGGGCACAGATACGCAGTATTTT. Encoded protein: CASSEVLRGTDTQYF.

V is TRBV9 and J is TRBJ1-6; D gene ambiguous. CDR1 and CDR2 from the germline V gene are SGDLS and YYNGEE. The CDR3 is 15 residues long. Trimming left V 3 bases short and J 0 bases short, with 7 bases between. The CDR3 here is CASSAYSSYNSPLHF. The DNA of the CDR3 is TGTGCCAGCAGCGCCTACAGCTCCTATAATTCACCCCTCCACTTT.

The chain is built from TRBV5-1 and TRBJ2-3, with 14 bases aligning to TRBD2. The CDR3 is 17 residues long. Looked up from germline, CDR1 is SGHRS and CDR2 is YFSETQ. V lost 4 bases and J lost 5; bases outside the gene matches: 9. CDR3 in amino acids: CASSRPTSGGAIDTQYF. CDR3 sequence (DNA): TGCGCCAGCAGCCGCCCGACTAGCGGGGGGGCCATAGATACGCAGTATTTT.

V and J are TRBV27 and TRBJ1-1, with 11 bases lining up with TRBD1. The ends lost 8 bases at V and 3 bases at J; junction bases unmatched: 8. The CDR3 runs 15 residues. Germline values: CDR1 MNHEY, CDR2 SMNVEV (reference sequence). CDR3 nucleotides: TGTGCCAGCGGACAGGGGGCGGGATTCGACACTGAAGCTTTCTTT. Amino acid sequence: CASGQGAGFDTEAFF.

The chain has TRBV6-6 and TRBJ2-7; D might be TRBD1 (5 bases). The CDR3 extends over 13 amino acids. In germline, CDR1 is MNHNY, CDR2 SVGAGI (reference sequence). V was clipped by 3 bases and J by 1 base, with 7 bases between them. The CDR3 protein is CASSYQGSYEQYV. The CDR3, as DNA: TGTGCCAGCAGTTATCAGGGATCCTACGAGCAGTACGTC.

The sample holds one count of this clone. The chain uses TRBV9 and TRBJ2-5; TRBD2 matches at 7 bases. Germline-derived CDR1 and CDR2 are SGDLS and YYNGEE. The CDR3 runs 15 residues. Trimming took 2 bases from V and 0 from J; bases not matched to a gene: 4. The DNA of the CDR3 is TGTGCCAGCAGCGTTCAGGGAGGGTACCAAGAGACCCAGTACTTC. Translated: CASSVQGGYQETQYF.

The V and J genes are TRBV18 and TRBJ1-2; D is uncertain. V lost 0 bases and J lost 2, with 4 bases in between. The CDR3 has 13 residues. Germline lookup yields CDR1 KGHSH and CDR2 LQKENI. The CDR3 DNA is TGTGCCAGCTCACCACCACAGAACTATGGCTACACCTTC. Protein sequence: CASSPPQNYGYTF.

The J gene is TRBJ1-4, the V gene TRBV6-1, with 7 bases identical to TRBD1. Looked up from germline, CDR1 is MNHNS and CDR2 is SASEGT. The CDR3 length is 16 residues. J was trimmed by 8 bases and V by 4 bases; bases with no gene match: 13. The CDR3 sequence: CASSGGQPGPGEKLFF. The CDR3 DNA reads as TGTGCCAGCAGTGGGGGACAGCCCGGCCCAGGGGAAAAACTGTTTTTT.

The rearrangement uses TRBV7-9 and TRBJ2-5; D is perhaps TRBD1 (6 bases). CDR1 is SEHNR, CDR2 FQNEAQ, per germline (reference sequence). The CDR3 contains 14 residues. Trimming removed 5 bases from V and 5 bases from J, with 15 bases in between. This CDR3 is CASSVQGVRETQYF. The CDR3 DNA is TGTGCCAGCAGCGTACAGGGTGTTCGGGAGACCCAGTACTTC.

This chain connects TRBV7-8 to TRBJ1-1; 9 positions match TRBD1. J was trimmed by 0 bases and V by 5 bases; bases with no gene match: 7. The CDR3 has 16 amino acids. Germline loops: CDR1 SGHVS, CDR2 FQNEAQ. CDR3 nucleotide sequence: TGTGCCAGCAGCCTCTCAAACAGGGGGCTGAACACTGAAGCTTTCTTT. Protein product: CASSLSNRGLNTEAFF.

J is TRBJ1-3 and V is TRBV18; perhaps TRBD1 as D (6 bases). CDR1 KGHSH and CDR2 LQKENI come from the germline V gene. This CDR3 is built from 14 residues. V lost 3 bases to trimming and J lost 8 bases, with 14 bases between them. This chain's CDR3 is CASSPLGQSDTIYF. CDR3 nucleotide sequence: TGTGCCAGCTCACCTCTCGGACAGAGCGACACCATATATTTT.

The rearrangement uses TRBV7-9 and TRBJ1-4, with TRBD1 identical over 9 bases. The CDR3 extends over 14 amino acids. The V gene's germline CDR1 is SEHNR and CDR2 FQNEAQ (reference sequence). The ends lost 5 bases at V and 8 bases at J; junction bases unmatched: 6. The CDR3 DNA sequence: TGTGCCAGCAGCCTGGGACAGGGATTCGAAAAACTGTTTTTT. It codes for CASSLGQGFEKLFF.

The chain employs TRBV12-3 or TRBV12-4 and TRBJ1-6; TRBD1 matches 7 bases. The CDR3 runs 12 residues. Trimming cost V 7 bases and J 8 bases; bases outside gene matches: 2. This chain's CDR3 is CASTRGDSPLHF. The CDR3 DNA reads as TGTGCCAGCACCAGGGGGGATTCACCCCTCCACTTT.

V gene TRBV19 combines with J gene TRBJ1-5; 9 bases align to TRBD1. J gave up 3 bases and V 6 bases, and 6 bases lay outside the gene matches. Germline assignment: CDR1 LNHDA and CDR2 SQIVND (reference sequence). This CDR3 has 15 amino acids. CDR3 region: CASSTDRGYNQPQHF. Here the CDR3 DNA reads TGTGCCAGTAGCACCGACAGGGGGTACAATCAGCCCCAGCATTTT.

The chain is built from TRBV7-8 and TRBJ1-2; unclear D gene. Trimming cost V 5 bases and J 4 bases, with 17 bases left between them. The CDR3 covers 15 residues. The germline CDR1 and CDR2 sequences are SGHVS and FQNEAQ. CDR3 amino acids: CASSRREGGSYGYTF. The CDR3 nucleotides read TGTGCCAGCAGCCGAAGAGAGGGAGGGAGCTATGGCTACACCTTC.

This chain uses TRBV19 with TRBJ1-4, with a tentative D call TRBD1 (5 bases). Germline lookup yields CDR1 LNHDA and CDR2 SQIVND (reference sequence). The CDR3 has 15 residues. V lost 9 bases and J lost 7, with 21 bases in between. The CDR3 sequence: CASSPDGDLSEKLFF. CDR3 DNA sequence: TGTGCCAGCTCCCCGGACGGGGACTTAAGTGAAAAACTGTTTTTT.

The chain is built from TRBV21-1 and TRBJ2-3; TRBD2 is the table's D call and was not checked against the DNA. TRBV21-1 is assigned pseudogene status. The CDR3 length is 16 residues. The CDR3 is CASSKGTSGYTDTQYF. The CDR3 nucleotides are TGTGCCAGCAGCAAAGGCACTAGCGGCTACACAGATACGCAGTATTTT.

This clone was detected once. The V gene is TRBV28, the J gene TRBJ2-5; no clear D. Germline CDR1 and CDR2: MDHEN and SYDVKM. V shed 5 bases and J shed 5 bases, with 9 bases lying between them. The CDR3 runs to 12 residues. CDR3 protein: CASSLPRETQYF. In DNA form, the CDR3 reads TGTGCCAGCAGTCTCCCCCGGGAGACCCAGTACTTC.

The CDR3, as DNA: TGTGCCAGCAGTGAGGCCCCGGGACAATACACCATATATTTT. Amino acids: CASSEAPGQYTIYF. The rearrangement joins TRBV2 to TRBJ1-3, with D possibly TRBD1 on 6 matching bases. The CDR3 length is 14 residues. CDR1 and CDR2 from the germline V gene are SNHLY and FYNNEI. V was cut by 3 bases and J by 8 bases, with 14 bases left in between.

The J gene is TRBJ1-1, the V gene TRBV19; D gene unclear. Germline assignment: CDR1 LNHDA and CDR2 SQIVND (reference sequence). The CDR3 has 14 amino acids. Trimming shortened V by 2 bases and J by 0 bases, and 7 bases separated the two germline ends. DNA for the CDR3: TGTGCCAGTAGTATAAAAGCGGTGAACACTGAAGCTTTCTTT. Encoded protein: CASSIKAVNTEAFF.